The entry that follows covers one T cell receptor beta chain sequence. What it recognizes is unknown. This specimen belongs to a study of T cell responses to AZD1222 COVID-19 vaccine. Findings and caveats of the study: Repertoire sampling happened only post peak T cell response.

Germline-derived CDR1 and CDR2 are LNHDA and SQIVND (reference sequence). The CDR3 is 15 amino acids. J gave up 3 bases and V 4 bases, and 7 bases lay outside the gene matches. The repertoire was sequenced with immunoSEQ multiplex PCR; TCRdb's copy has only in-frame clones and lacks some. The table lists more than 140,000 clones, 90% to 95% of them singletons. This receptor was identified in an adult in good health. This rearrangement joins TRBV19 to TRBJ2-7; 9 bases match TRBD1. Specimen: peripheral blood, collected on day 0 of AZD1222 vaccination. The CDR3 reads CASSTSGTGHYEQYF. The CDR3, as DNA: TGTGCCAGTAGTACTTCTGGGACAGGGCACTACGAGCAGTACTTC.